These 14 T cell receptor beta chains originate from one sample sequenced in a study of blood T cell repertoires in COVID-19 (dated by TCRdb to the early 2020s). Libraries were made using the immunoSEQ multiplex PCR assay. This is the immuneACCESS table as TCRdb keeps it, with only in-frame sequences that have V and J called. A part of the clones is gone; compared with another copy, unresolved V genes explain less than half, and the rest is unexplained. The sample data list almost 250,000 clones, and 75% to 90% of these were observed just once. The leading ten clones occupy roughly 4% of the sample. The sequenced material came from PBMCs or T cells enriched from blood (not recorded which). The receptors derive from a woman aged 25 to 39 who had recovered from COVID-19.

A few counts support this clone. The chain couples TRBV29-1 to TRBJ1-2; D uncertain. V gave up 3 bases and J gave up 8 bases, with 7 bases separating them. Germline-derived CDR1 and CDR2 are SQVTM and ANQGSEA. The CDR3 is made up of 10 amino acids. The CDR3 here is CSVDLEGYTF. DNA for the CDR3: TGCAGCGTTGACCTAGAAGGCTACACCTTC.

V and J are TRBV5-1 and TRBJ1-4; possibly TRBD1 for D (6 bases). There are 17 residues in the CDR3. V was clipped by 5 bases and J by 1 base, with 18 bases between them. Germline lookup yields CDR1 SGHRS and CDR2 YFSETQ. The DNA for the CDR3 is TGCGCCAGCAGGAGCGGGACAATGAGACTAACTAATGAAAAACTGTTTTTT. It codes for CASRSGTMRLTNEKLFF.

The genes are TRBV27 and TRBJ1-3; 9 positions agree with TRBD1. V was pared by 6 bases and J by 0 bases, with 6 bases of the junction left unmatched. This CDR3 has 16 amino acids. CDR1 MNHEY and CDR2 SMNVEV come from the germline V gene (reference sequence). Here the CDR3 reads CASSRQGGASGNTIYF. As DNA, the CDR3 is TGTGCCAGCAGCCGACAGGGGGGAGCCTCTGGAAACACCATATATTTT.

This chain connects TRBV5-8 to TRBJ2-5; a possible D gene is TRBD1 (6 bases). The CDR3 spans 14 residues. V was pared by 4 bases and J by 2 bases, with 12 bases between. CDR1 SGHTS and CDR2 YDEGEE come from the germline V gene. The CDR3 region is CASSLGARQETQYF. The CDR3 DNA is TGTGCCAGCAGCCTGGGGGCCAGGCAAGAGACCCAGTACTTC.

This clone was counted a single time. The chain is built from TRBV2 and TRBJ1-6; D unclear. The ends were cut back, 3 bases at V and 8 bases at J, with 11 bases in the middle. Germline V gives CDR1 SNHLY, CDR2 FYNNEI. The CDR3 covers 14 residues. In nucleotides, the CDR3 is TGTGCCAGCAGTGAGGAGGGTGTTTATTCACCCCTCCACTTT. Protein product: CASSEEGVYSPLHF. Drawing the rest from reference TRBV2 and TRBJ1-6, the complete variable domain is EPEVTQTPSHQVTQMGQEVILRCVPISNHLYFYWYRQILGQKVEFLVSFYNNEISEKSEIFDDQFSVERPDGSNFTLKIRSTKLEDSAMYFCASSEEGVYSPLHFGNGTRLTVT.

The chain is built from TRBV5-6 and TRBJ2-6; 8 nucleotides line up with TRBD1. With 4 bases clipped from V and 0 bases from J, the junction kept 6 bases outside the gene matches. The CDR3 is made up of 17 amino acids. Germline loops: CDR1 SGHDT, CDR2 YYEEEE. The DNA of the CDR3 is TGTGCCAGCAGCGTCGTGACAGGGGTCTCTGGGGCCAACGTCCTGACTTTC. It encodes CASSVVTGVSGANVLTF.

CDR3 DNA sequence: TGTGCCAGCAGCCCAAAGACAGGGGGTAGGTACAATGAGCAGTTCTTC. Residues: CASSPKTGGRYNEQFF. The rearrangement uses TRBV5-4 and TRBJ2-1; 9 bases fit TRBD1. The length of the CDR3 is 16 residues. Trimming removed 4 bases from V and 4 bases from J; junction bases left unmatched: 9. Germline V gives CDR1 SGHNT, CDR2 YYREEE (reference sequence). Full variable domain (remainder filled in from reference TRBV5-4 and TRBJ2-1): ETGVTQSPTHLIKTRGQQVTLRCSSQSGHNTVSWYQQALGQGPQFIFQYYREEENGRGNFPPRFSGLQFPNYSSELNVNALELDDSALYLCASSPKTGGRYNEQFFGPGTRLTVL.

The rearrangement joins TRBV28 to TRBJ1-1; tentative D call: TRBD1 (5 bases). Germline-derived CDR1 and CDR2 are MDHEN and SYDVKM. This CDR3 has 14 amino acids. Trimming cost V 3 bases and J 6 bases, with 14 bases left between them. CDR3 DNA sequence: TGTGCCAGCAGTTTGTGGAAAAAAGGGGCTGAAGCTTTCTTT. Its protein is CASSLWKKGAEAFF.

The V and J genes are TRBV9 and TRBJ1-1; 8 bases line up with TRBD1. The ends lost 4 bases at V and 5 bases at J; junction bases unmatched: 7. CDR3 length: 14 residues. The V gene's germline CDR1 is SGDLS and CDR2 YYNGEE. CDR3 coding DNA: TGTGCCAGCAGCCCGCGGACAGGGAGAACTGAAGCTTTCTTT. Translating gives CASSPRTGRTEAFF.

This clone was seen a handful of times. V usage is TRBV7-2 and J usage is TRBJ2-7; 8 nucleotides match TRBD2. V gave up 3 bases and J gave up 0 bases; unmatched junction bases: 10. Germline values: CDR1 SGHTA, CDR2 FQGNSA. The CDR3 has 17 residues. CDR3 in amino acids: CASSFGSSGRSSYEQYF. The CDR3, as DNA: TGTGCCAGCAGCTTTGGGTCGAGCGGGAGAAGCTCCTACGAGCAGTACTTC.

The V call is TRBV10-3, the J call TRBJ2-1; 7 bases fit TRBD2. CDR3 length equals 17 residues. The junction had 5 bases not matched to a gene; V was cut back by 0 bases and J by 0 bases. The germline V gene encodes CDR1 ENHRY and CDR2 SYGVKD. CDR3 sequence (DNA): TGTGCCATCAGTGAGTCGACGGGGGGAAGCTCCTACAATGAGCAGTTCTTC. Protein sequence: CAISESTGGSSYNEQFF.

V gene TRBV5-1 combines with J gene TRBJ2-2; 8 positions match TRBD1. With V trimmed by 3 bases and J by 4 bases, 8 bases remained unmatched. The CDR3 is 16 residues long. Germline V gives CDR1 SGHRS, CDR2 YFSETQ. This CDR3 reads CASSSNRGMGTGELFF. CDR3 bases: TGCGCCAGCAGCTCGAACAGGGGGATGGGCACCGGGGAGCTGTTTTTT.

The chain links TRBV4-3 to TRBJ2-6, with unresolved D. The CDR3 is 18 residues long. Trimming removed 1 base at V and 0 bases at J, with 13 bases between. CDR1 and CDR2 (germline): LGHNA, YSLEER. The CDR3 DNA reads as TGCGCCAGCAGCCAAGGCGGTTTTGAGCACTCTGGGGCCAACGTCCTGACTTTC. The encoded protein is CASSQGGFEHSGANVLTF.

V is TRBV28 and J is TRBJ1-5; 10 bases align to TRBD1. This CDR3 comprises 19 residues. V trimming: 7 bases; J trimming: 2 bases; junction bases outside the gene matches: 17. Germline loops: CDR1 MDHEN, CDR2 SYDVKM. The chain's CDR3 is CASNHFSGTGVMGNQPQHF. The DNA for the CDR3 is TGTGCCAGCAATCATTTTTCAGGGACAGGGGTTATGGGCAATCAGCCCCAGCATTTT. The entire variable domain, with the rest obtained from reference TRBV28 and TRBJ1-5, is as follows: DVKVTQSSRYLVKRTGEKVFLECVQDMDHENMFWYRQDPGLGLRLIYFSYDVKMKEKGDIPEGYSVSREKKERFSLILESASTNQTSMYLCASNHFSGTGVMGNQPQHFGDGTRLSIL.